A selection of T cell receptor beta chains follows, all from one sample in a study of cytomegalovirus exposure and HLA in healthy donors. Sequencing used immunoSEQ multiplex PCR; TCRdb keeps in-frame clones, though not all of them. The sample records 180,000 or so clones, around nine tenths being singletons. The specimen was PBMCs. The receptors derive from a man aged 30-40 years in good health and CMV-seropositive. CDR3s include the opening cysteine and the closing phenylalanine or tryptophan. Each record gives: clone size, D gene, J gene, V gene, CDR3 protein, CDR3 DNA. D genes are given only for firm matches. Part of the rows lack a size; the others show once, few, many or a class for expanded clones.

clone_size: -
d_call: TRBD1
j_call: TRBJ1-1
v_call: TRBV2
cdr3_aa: CASSWDSVNTEAFF
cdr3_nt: TGTGCCAGCAGTTGGGACAGCGTGAACACTGAAGCTTTCTTT

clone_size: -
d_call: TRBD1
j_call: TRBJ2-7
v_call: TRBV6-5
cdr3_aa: CASSTTGGYEQYF
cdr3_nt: TGTGCCAGCAGTACGACAGGGGGATACGAGCAGTACTTC

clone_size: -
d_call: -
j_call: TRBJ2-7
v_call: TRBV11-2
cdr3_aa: CASQGGYEQYF
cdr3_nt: TGTGCCAGCCAGGGCGGCTACGAGCAGTACTTC

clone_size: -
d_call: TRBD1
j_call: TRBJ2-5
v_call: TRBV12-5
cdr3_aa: CASGLGQGEETQYF
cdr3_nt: TGTGCTAGTGGTTTGGGACAGGGCGAGGAGACCCAGTACTTC

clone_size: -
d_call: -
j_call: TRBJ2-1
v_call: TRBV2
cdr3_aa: CASSKTGPPRQFF
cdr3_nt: TGTGCCAGCAGTAAAACCGGGCCCCCACGGCAGTTCTTC

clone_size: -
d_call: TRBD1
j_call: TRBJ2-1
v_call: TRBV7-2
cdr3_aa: CASSFRGTGTYNEQFF
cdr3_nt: TGTGCCAGCAGCTTTAGGGGGACAGGGACCTACAATGAGCAGTTCTTC

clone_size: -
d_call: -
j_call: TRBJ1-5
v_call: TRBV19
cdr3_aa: CASSLGGEQPQHF
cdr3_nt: TGTGCCAGTAGTTTGGGCGGCGAGCAGCCCCAGCATTTT

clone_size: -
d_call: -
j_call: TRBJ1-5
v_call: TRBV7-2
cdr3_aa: CASSFYGGNQPQHF
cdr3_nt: TGTGCCAGCAGCTTCTACGGGGGCAATCAGCCCCAGCATTTT

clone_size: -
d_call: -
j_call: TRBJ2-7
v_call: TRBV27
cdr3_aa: CASSYASAYEQYF
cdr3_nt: TGTGCCAGCAGTTACGCCAGTGCGTACGAGCAGTACTTC

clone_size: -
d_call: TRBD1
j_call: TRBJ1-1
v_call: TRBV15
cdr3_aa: CATSSKKGAAFF
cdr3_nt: TGTGCCACCAGCAGTAAGAAGGGGGCCGCTTTCTTT

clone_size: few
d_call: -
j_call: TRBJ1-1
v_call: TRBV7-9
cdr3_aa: CASSSTESNTEAFF
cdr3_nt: TGTGCCAGCAGTTCAACAGAGTCGAACACTGAAGCTTTCTTT

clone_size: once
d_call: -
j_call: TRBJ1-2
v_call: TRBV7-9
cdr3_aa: CASSSTAGARGYTF
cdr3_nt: TGTGCCAGCAGCTCCACAGCTGGGGCGCGGGGCTACACCTTC

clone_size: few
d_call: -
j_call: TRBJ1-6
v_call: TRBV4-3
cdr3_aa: CASSQVIRDNSPLHF
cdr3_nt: TGCGCCAGCAGCCAAGTTATCAGGGATAATTCACCCCTCCACTTT

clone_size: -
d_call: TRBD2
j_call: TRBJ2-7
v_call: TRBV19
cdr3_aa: CASTPVGGLAVYEQYF
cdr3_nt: TGTGCCAGTACCCCGGTGGGGGGACTAGCGGTCTACGAGCAGTACTTC

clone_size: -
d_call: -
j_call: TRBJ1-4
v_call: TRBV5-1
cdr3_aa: CASSVEPIGDFNEKLFF
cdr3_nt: TGCGCCAGCAGCGTGGAGCCTATTGGGGATTTTAATGAAAAACTGTTTTTT

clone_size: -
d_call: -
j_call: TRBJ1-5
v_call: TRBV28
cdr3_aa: CASTQNNQPQHF
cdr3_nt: TGTGCCAGCACACAGAACAATCAGCCCCAGCATTTT

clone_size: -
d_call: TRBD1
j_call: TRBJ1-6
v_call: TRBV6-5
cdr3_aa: CASSLRGKGSPLHF
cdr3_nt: TGTGCCAGCAGCCTCAGGGGGAAGGGTTCACCCCTCCACTTT

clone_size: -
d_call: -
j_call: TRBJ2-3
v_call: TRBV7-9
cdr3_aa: CASSLEARTDTQYF
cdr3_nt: TGTGCCAGCAGCTTAGAGGCCCGAACAGATACGCAGTATTTT

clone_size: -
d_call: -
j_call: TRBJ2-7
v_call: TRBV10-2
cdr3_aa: CASSEGYEQYF
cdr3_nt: TGCGCCAGCAGTGAGGGGTACGAGCAGTACTTC

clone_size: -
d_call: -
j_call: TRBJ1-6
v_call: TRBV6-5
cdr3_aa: CASSPGSHYNSPLHF
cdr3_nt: TGTGCCAGCAGTCCAGGGTCACACTATAATTCACCCCTCCACTTT

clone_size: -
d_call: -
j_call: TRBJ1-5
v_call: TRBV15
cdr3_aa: CATSSVTWSNQPQHF
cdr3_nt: TGTGCCACCAGCAGCGTAACCTGGAGCAATCAGCCCCAGCATTTT

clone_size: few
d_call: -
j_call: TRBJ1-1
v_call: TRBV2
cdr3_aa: CATLKGTYTEAFF
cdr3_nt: TGTGCCACCCTAAAGGGGACTTACACTGAAGCTTTCTTT

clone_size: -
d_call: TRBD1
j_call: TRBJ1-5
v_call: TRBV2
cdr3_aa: CASGRDRVNQPQHF
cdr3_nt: TGTGCCAGCGGCCGGGACAGAGTCAATCAGCCCCAGCATTTT

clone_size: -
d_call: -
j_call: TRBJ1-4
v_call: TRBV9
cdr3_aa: CASSAAGASTNEKLFF
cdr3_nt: TGTGCCAGCAGCGCCGCGGGGGCCTCAACTAATGAAAAACTGTTTTTT

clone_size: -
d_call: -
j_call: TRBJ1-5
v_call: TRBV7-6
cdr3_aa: CASSLDKGGQPQHF
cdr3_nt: TGTGCCAGCAGCTTAGACAAGGGCGGCCAGCCCCAGCATTTT

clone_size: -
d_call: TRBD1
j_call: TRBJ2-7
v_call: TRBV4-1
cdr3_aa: CASVGTGGNEQYF
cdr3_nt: TGCGCCAGCGTGGGGACAGGGGGAAACGAGCAGTACTTC

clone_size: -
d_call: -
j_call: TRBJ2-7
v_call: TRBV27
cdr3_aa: CASSLTVGGSPYEQYF
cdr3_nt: TGTGCCAGCAGTCTGACTGTGGGAGGCAGCCCCTACGAGCAGTACTTC

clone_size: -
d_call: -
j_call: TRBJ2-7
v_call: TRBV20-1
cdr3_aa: CSARHGYEQYF
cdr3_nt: TGCAGTGCTAGACACGGGTACGAGCAGTACTTC

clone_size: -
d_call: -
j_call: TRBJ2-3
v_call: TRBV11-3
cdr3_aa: CASSLAHRSSAQYF
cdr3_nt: TGTGCCAGCAGCTTAGCCCACCGGTCGAGCGCGCAGTATTTT

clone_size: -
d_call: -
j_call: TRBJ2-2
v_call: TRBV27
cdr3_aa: CASSPGRYTGELFF
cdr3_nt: TGTGCCAGCAGCCCCGGGAGATACACCGGGGAGCTGTTTTTT

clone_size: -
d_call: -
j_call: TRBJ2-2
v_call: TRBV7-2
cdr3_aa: CASRIEPQGFTGELFF
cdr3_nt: TGTGCCAGCAGGATTGAGCCACAGGGATTTACCGGGGAGCTGTTTTTT

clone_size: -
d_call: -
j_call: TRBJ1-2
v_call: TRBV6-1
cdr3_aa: CASSGGMGQTNYGYTF
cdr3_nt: TGTGCCAGCAGTGGAGGTATGGGGCAGACTAACTATGGCTACACCTTC

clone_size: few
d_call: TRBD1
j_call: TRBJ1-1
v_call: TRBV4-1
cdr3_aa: CASSHASGGNTEAFF
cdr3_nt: TGCGCCAGCAGCCACGCATCAGGGGGGAACACTGAAGCTTTCTTT

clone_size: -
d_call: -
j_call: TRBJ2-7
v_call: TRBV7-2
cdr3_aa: CASSPRYEQYF
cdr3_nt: TGTGCCAGCAGCCCCCGTTACGAGCAGTACTTC

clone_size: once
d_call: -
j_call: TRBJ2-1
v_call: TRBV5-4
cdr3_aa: CASSLGGNEQFF
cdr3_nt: TGTGCCAGCAGCTTGGGGGGCAATGAGCAGTTCTTC

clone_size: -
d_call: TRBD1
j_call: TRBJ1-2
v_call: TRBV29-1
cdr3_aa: CSVEGTGDHNYGYTF
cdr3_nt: TGCAGCGTTGAAGGAACAGGGGACCATAACTATGGCTACACCTTC

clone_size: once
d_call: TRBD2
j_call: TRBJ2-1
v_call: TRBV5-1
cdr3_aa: CASSPDKTSGSEQFF
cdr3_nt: TGCGCCAGCAGCCCAGACAAGACTAGCGGGAGTGAGCAGTTCTTC

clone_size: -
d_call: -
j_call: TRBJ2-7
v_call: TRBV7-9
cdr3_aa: CASSLAIDTYEQYF
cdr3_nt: TGTGCCAGCAGCTTAGCAATAGATACCTACGAGCAGTACTTC

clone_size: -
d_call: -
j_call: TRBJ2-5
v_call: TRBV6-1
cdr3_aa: CASQRTLGAETQYF
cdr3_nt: TGTGCCAGCCAAAGGACTCTGGGGGCGGAGACCCAGTACTTC

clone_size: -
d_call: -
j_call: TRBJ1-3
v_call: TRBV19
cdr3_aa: CASSIGGWSGNTIYF
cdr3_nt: TGTGCCAGTAGTATTGGGGGTTGGTCTGGAAACACCATATATTTT

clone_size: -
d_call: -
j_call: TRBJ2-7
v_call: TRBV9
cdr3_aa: CASSVALGSSYEQYF
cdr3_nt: TGTGCCAGCAGCGTAGCTCTAGGAAGCTCCTACGAGCAGTACTTC

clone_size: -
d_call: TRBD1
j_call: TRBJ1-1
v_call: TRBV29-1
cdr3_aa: CSVPGGRYTEAFF
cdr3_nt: TGCAGCGTCCCAGGGGGCAGGTACACTGAAGCTTTCTTT

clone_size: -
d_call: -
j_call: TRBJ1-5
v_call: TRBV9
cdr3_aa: CASSSRGKSNQPQHF
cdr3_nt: TGTGCCAGCAGCTCGAGAGGGAAGAGCAATCAGCCCCAGCATTTT

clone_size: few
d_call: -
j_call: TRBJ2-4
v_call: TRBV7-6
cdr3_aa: CASSLEWGAGNIQYF
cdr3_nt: TGTGCCAGCAGCTTAGAGTGGGGGGCTGGAAACATTCAGTACTTC

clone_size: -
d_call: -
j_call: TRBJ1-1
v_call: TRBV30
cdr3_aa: CAWSPGAFF
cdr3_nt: TGTGCCTGGAGCCCGGGCGCTTTCTTT

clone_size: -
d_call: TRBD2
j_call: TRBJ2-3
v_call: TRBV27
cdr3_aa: CASSLGVAGGGDTQYF
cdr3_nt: TGTGCCAGCAGTCTCGGAGTAGCGGGGGGGGGAGATACGCAGTATTTT

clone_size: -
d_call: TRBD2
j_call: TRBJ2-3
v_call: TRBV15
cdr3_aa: CATSRDRTSGKDTQYF
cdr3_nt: TGTGCCACCAGCAGAGATCGCACTAGCGGGAAGGATACGCAGTATTTT

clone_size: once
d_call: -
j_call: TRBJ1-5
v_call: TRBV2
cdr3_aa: CASSEYSAYSNQPQHF
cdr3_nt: TGTGCCAGCAGTGAATACTCAGCCTATAGCAATCAGCCCCAGCATTTT

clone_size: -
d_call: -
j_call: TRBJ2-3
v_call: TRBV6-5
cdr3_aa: CASSYSGGAPGDTQYF
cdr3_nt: TGTGCCAGCAGTTACTCGGGGGGGGCGCCGGGGGATACGCAGTATTTT

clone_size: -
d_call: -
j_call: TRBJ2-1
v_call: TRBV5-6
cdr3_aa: CASSFLLYNEQFF
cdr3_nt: TGTGCCAGCAGCTTCCTTCTCTACAATGAGCAGTTCTTC

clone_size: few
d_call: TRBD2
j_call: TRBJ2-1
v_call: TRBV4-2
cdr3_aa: CASSQERREHDEQFF
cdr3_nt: TGTGCCAGCAGCCAAGAGAGGCGGGAGCACGATGAGCAGTTCTTC

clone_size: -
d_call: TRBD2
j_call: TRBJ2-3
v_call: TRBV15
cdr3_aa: CATSRDLRGAGGTDTQYF
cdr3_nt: TGTGCCACCAGCAGAGATCTCCGTGGAGCGGGGGGCACAGATACGCAGTATTTT

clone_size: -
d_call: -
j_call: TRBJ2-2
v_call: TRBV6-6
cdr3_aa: CASSYSTWAGELFF
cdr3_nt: TGTGCCAGCAGTTACTCGACGTGGGCCGGGGAGCTGTTTTTT

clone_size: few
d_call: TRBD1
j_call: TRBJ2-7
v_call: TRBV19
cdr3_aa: CASSPRQGAYEQYF
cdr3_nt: TGTGCCAGTAGTCCCCGACAGGGAGCCTACGAGCAGTACTTC

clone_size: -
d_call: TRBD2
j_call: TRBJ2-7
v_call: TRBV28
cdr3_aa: CASSLGLGGRRGEQYF
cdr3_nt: TGTGCCAGCAGTTTAGGCCTGGGCGGGAGGCGGGGAGAGCAGTACTTC

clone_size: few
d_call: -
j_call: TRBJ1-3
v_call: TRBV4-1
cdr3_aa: CASSQKGTPISGNTIYF
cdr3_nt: TGCGCCAGCAGCCAGAAGGGGACACCTATCTCTGGAAACACCATATATTTT

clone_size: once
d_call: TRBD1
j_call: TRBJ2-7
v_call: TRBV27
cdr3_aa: CASSSPGQGQRYEQYF
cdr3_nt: TGTGCCAGCAGTTCTCCGGGACAGGGTCAGAGGTACGAGCAGTACTTC

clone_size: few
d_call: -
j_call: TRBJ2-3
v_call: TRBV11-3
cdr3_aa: CASILSGTDTQYF
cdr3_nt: TGTGCCAGCATCCTCTCGGGCACAGATACGCAGTATTTT